This is a list of T cell receptor beta chains from one sample in a study of cytomegalovirus exposure and HLA in healthy donors. Some clones are missing from TCRdb's copy, which holds only in-frame ones; the method was immunoSEQ multiplex PCR. The repertoire holds about 200,000 clones, with approximately 82% as singletons. The specimen sequenced was PBMCs. These receptors were collected from a young woman in good health and CMV-seronegative. The conserved cysteine and the conserved F or W are not part of the CDR3 here. Size is omitted from some rows. Given values are once, few, many or a class for expanded clones.

j_gene: TRBJ1-6; abundance: NA; v_gene: TRBV7-2; CDR3aa: ASSLPGTPNSPLH
j_gene: TRBJ2-3; abundance: once; v_gene: TRBV15; CDR3aa: ATSRDSRTDTQY
j_gene: TRBJ1-1; abundance: NA; v_gene: TRBV30; CDR3aa: AWSRENTEAF
j_gene: TRBJ2-1; abundance: NA; v_gene: TRBV5-4; CDR3aa: ASIRTSGSRNEQF
j_gene: TRBJ1-1; abundance: NA; v_gene: TRBV7-2; CDR3aa: ASSPSGGTEAF
j_gene: TRBJ1-1; abundance: NA; v_gene: TRBV19; CDR3aa: ASSIRSRAGVTTEAF
j_gene: TRBJ2-5; abundance: NA; v_gene: TRBV14; CDR3aa: ASSPPTGVWETQY
j_gene: TRBJ1-3; abundance: NA; v_gene: TRBV6-1; CDR3aa: ASLESGNTIY
j_gene: TRBJ1-2; abundance: NA; v_gene: TRBV7-9; CDR3aa: ASSLEEYYGYT
j_gene: TRBJ2-3; abundance: NA; v_gene: TRBV4-3; CDR3aa: ASSQELARTDTQY
j_gene: TRBJ1-1; abundance: NA; v_gene: TRBV10-1; CDR3aa: ASSELPGQSNTEAF
j_gene: TRBJ2-5; abundance: NA; v_gene: TRBV6-5; CDR3aa: ASSLGLAGAGETQY
j_gene: TRBJ1-1; abundance: NA; v_gene: TRBV11-2; CDR3aa: ASSLGRQGMNTEAF
j_gene: TRBJ2-3; abundance: once; v_gene: TRBV5-1; CDR3aa: ASSSAGTSGRKDTQY
j_gene: TRBJ1-5; abundance: few; v_gene: TRBV2; CDR3aa: ASSEISRYGGSQH
j_gene: TRBJ2-1; abundance: NA; v_gene: TRBV27; CDR3aa: ASRGRLVLWDEQF
j_gene: TRBJ1-3; abundance: NA; v_gene: TRBV4-3; CDR3aa: ASSQALLTGYSGNTIY
j_gene: TRBJ2-7; abundance: NA; v_gene: TRBV30; CDR3aa: AWSPIRGLAGAEQY
j_gene: TRBJ2-5; abundance: NA; v_gene: TRBV7-9; CDR3aa: ASSELGVQETQY
j_gene: TRBJ2-6; abundance: NA; v_gene: TRBV7-9; CDR3aa: ASSLERPSGANVLT
j_gene: TRBJ1-2; abundance: NA; v_gene: TRBV4-1; CDR3aa: ASSPTSDRGNYGYT
j_gene: TRBJ2-1; abundance: NA; v_gene: TRBV7-9; CDR3aa: ASSLEAGGYNEQF
j_gene: TRBJ1-5; abundance: NA; v_gene: TRBV4-2; CDR3aa: ASSQDTGAGNQPQH
j_gene: TRBJ2-1; abundance: NA; v_gene: TRBV30; CDR3aa: ACRTSGVRVNEQF
j_gene: TRBJ2-7; abundance: once; v_gene: TRBV28; CDR3aa: ASSGRGYYEQY